This is a list of T cell receptor beta chains from one sample in a study of CXCR3-negative and CXCR3-positive naive CD8 T cells. Following a re-call of the 5' RACE reads, TCRdb has one entry per CDR3 protein and lacks DNA. The sample features about 45,000 distinct CDR3 sequences, with about 10% in its top ten. Sample: memory CD8+ T cells from blood. All receptors derive from a human donor in good health. Some clones in this sample may be carry-over from other donors' samples. Each CDR3 is given with its conserved first and last residue. The order of the fields is V gene, J gene, CDR3 protein.

v_call: TRBV11-3; j_call: TRBJ2-7; cdr3_aa: CASSYASGTPYEQYF
v_call: TRBV29-1; j_call: TRBJ2-1; cdr3_aa: CSVETANYNEQFF
v_call: TRBV29-1; j_call: TRBJ2-2; cdr3_aa: CSVLPPDSPMNTGELFF
v_call: TRBV7-8; j_call: TRBJ2-4; cdr3_aa: CASSLATGGLKAKNIQYF
v_call: TRBV15; j_call: TRBJ2-5; cdr3_aa: CATTQKRDPRETQYF
v_call: TRBV20-1; j_call: TRBJ1-1; cdr3_aa: CSASSYRGQVEAFF
v_call: TRBV12-3/TRBV12-4; j_call: TRBJ2-1; cdr3_aa: CASSFASRGPSYNEQFF
v_call: TRBV4-3; j_call: TRBJ2-2; cdr3_aa: CASSQDSGTGGWTGELFF
v_call: TRBV7-9; j_call: TRBJ2-2; cdr3_aa: CASSSTQGSGELFF
v_call: TRBV28; j_call: TRBJ2-6; cdr3_aa: CASSLSPGANVLTF
v_call: TRBV20-1; j_call: TRBJ2-1; cdr3_aa: CSVRGERYNEQFF
v_call: TRBV20-1; j_call: TRBJ2-1; cdr3_aa: CSARSLAGELEQFF
v_call: TRBV6-2/TRBV6-3; j_call: TRBJ2-7; cdr3_aa: CASSYAGIYEQYF
v_call: TRBV6-6; j_call: TRBJ1-5; cdr3_aa: CASSPTTGRQPQHF
v_call: TRBV20-1; j_call: TRBJ2-3; cdr3_aa: CSARQGLADTQYF
v_call: TRBV29-1; j_call: TRBJ2-1; cdr3_aa: CSANPYNRGLGEQFF